Listed here are 22 T cell receptor beta chains from one sample, sequenced in a study of T cell responses to AZD1222 COVID-19 vaccine. TCRdb's table, derived via immunoSEQ multiplex PCR, lists solely in-frame clones and lacks some. Among some 100,000 clones listed, over 90% were seen once. The specimen comprised peripheral blood, sampled on day 0 of AZD1222 vaccination. These receptors were obtained from an adult in good health.

The chain carries TRBV11-3 and TRBJ2-1; the match to TRBD2 covers 12 bases. The V segment lost 2 bases and the J segment 2 bases; nucleotides outside the gene matches: 7. The germline V gene has CDR1 SGHNT and CDR2 YENEEA. The CDR3 is made up of 18 amino acids. The DNA of the CDR3 is TGTGCCAGCAGCTTACTAGCGGGAGGGGAAGGGACCTACAATGAGCAGTTCTTC. Protein: CASSLLAGGEGTYNEQFF.

This clone was counted once. This sequence joins TRBV5-1 and TRBJ2-1; D may match TRBD1 or TRBD2 (5 bases each). The CDR3 loop spans 15 amino acids. Between the trimmed V and J ends, which lost 0 bases and 0 bases, there was a span of 7 bases. CDR1 and CDR2 (germline): SGHRS, YFSETQ. The CDR3 coding sequence is TGCGCCAGCAGCTTGGAGGGGAGCTCCTACAATGAGCAGTTCTTC. Its translation is CASSLEGSSYNEQFF.

V and J are TRBV30 and TRBJ2-2; 14 positions match TRBD2. The CDR3 length is 15 residues. The V gene end was trimmed by 5 bases and the J gene end by 3 bases; junction bases not matched to a gene: 2. Germline CDR1 is GTSNPN and CDR2 is SVGIG (reference sequence). CDR3 residues: CAWGTSGRDTGELFF. The CDR3, as DNA: TGTGCCTGGGGGACTAGCGGGAGAGACACCGGGGAGCTGTTTTTT.

The chain has TRBV5-1 and TRBJ2-2; TRBD2 aligns across 8 bases. There are 20 residues in the CDR3. V trimming: 4 bases; J trimming: 4 bases; junction bases outside the gene matches: 21. Germline CDR1 and CDR2: SGHRS and YFSETQ. CDR3 region: CASSLTGLDNARRVTGELFF. CDR3 nucleotides: TGCGCCAGCAGCCTTACGGGACTAGACAATGCTAGGAGGGTCACCGGGGAGCTGTTTTTT.

V gene TRBV6-5 combines with J gene TRBJ2-7; 7 nucleotides align to TRBD1. With V trimmed by 4 bases and J by 1 base, 4 bases remained unmatched. Looked up from germline, CDR1 is MNHEY and CDR2 is SVGAGI. The CDR3 has 14 amino acids. CDR3 protein: CASSLGQWSYEQYF. DNA for the CDR3: TGTGCCAGCAGTTTGGGACAGTGGTCCTACGAGCAGTACTTC.

The rearrangement uses TRBV9 and TRBJ2-1, with 7 bases aligning to TRBD2. V was clipped by 0 bases and J by 8 bases; unmatched bases: 14. The CDR3 loop spans 17 amino acids. Germline V gene data show CDR1 as SGDLS and CDR2 as YYNGEE. The CDR3 protein is CASSVATGRELYHEQFF. The CDR3 region has the DNA TGTGCCAGCAGCGTAGCTACGGGGCGGGAGTTGTATCATGAGCAGTTCTTC.

The sample holds one count of this clone. The V and J genes are TRBV27 and TRBJ1-1, with D unresolved. Per the germline V gene, CDR1 is MNHEY and CDR2 is SMNVEV (reference sequence). The CDR3 is made up of 14 amino acids. V dropped 1 base and J dropped 0 bases, with 6 bases sitting between them. Here the CDR3 reads CASSLYGLNTEAFF. CDR3 nucleotides: TGTGCCAGCAGTTTATACGGACTGAACACTGAAGCTTTCTTT.

The chain has TRBV3-1 (or the pseudogene TRBV3-2) and TRBJ2-3; D unresolved. This CDR3 is built from 16 residues. Trimming removed 3 bases from V and 0 bases from J, with 13 bases in between. CDR1 LGHDT and CDR2 YNNKEL come from the germline V gene (reference sequence). The CDR3 loop reads CASSHLMRISTDTQYF. The CDR3 DNA reads TGTGCCAGCAGCCACCTGATGCGGATTAGCACAGATACGCAGTATTTT.

The chain combines TRBV11-3 with TRBJ2-2; D not resolved. V dropped 5 bases and J dropped 5 bases, with 9 bases sitting between them. CDR1 is SGHNT and CDR2 is YENEEA in the germline V gene. CDR3 length equals 13 residues. The DNA of the CDR3 is TGTGCCAGCAGCCCCGGAAGGACCGGGGAGCTGTTTTTT. Translating gives CASSPGRTGELFF.

The V call is TRBV2, the J call TRBJ1-4; D may be TRBD1 (5 bases). CDR1 and CDR2 (germline): SNHLY, FYNNEI. Trimming stripped 3 bases from V and 4 bases from J, with 12 bases between. The CDR3 has 15 residues. The CDR3 spells CASSDIQGGNEKLFF. Here the CDR3 DNA reads TGTGCCAGCAGTGATATCCAGGGAGGTAATGAAAAACTGTTTTTT.

The chain combines TRBV15 with TRBJ2-7; D may match TRBD1 or TRBD2 (5 bases each). This CDR3 is built from 16 residues. The V and J ends lost 0 bases and 6 bases respectively, with 18 bases between them. The germline V gene encodes CDR1 LNHNV and CDR2 YYDKDF (reference sequence). CDR3 DNA sequence: TGTGCCACCAGCAGAGATTGGAGGTCAGGGTCGGGCGAGCAGTACTTC. Translated: CATSRDWRSGSGEQYF.

This clone was detected only once. This rearrangement joins TRBV5-1 to TRBJ2-1; 10 bases line up with TRBD1. Germline CDR1 SGHRS, CDR2 YFSETQ. V shed 3 bases and J 7 bases; nucleotides not matched to a gene: 7. There are 15 residues in the CDR3. The CDR3 region is CASSSPGQGRNEQFF. CDR3 coding DNA: TGCGCCAGCAGCTCACCGGGACAGGGGCGAAATGAGCAGTTCTTC.

The chain has TRBV5-4 and TRBJ2-7, with TRBD2 identical over 14 bases. V was clipped by 3 bases and J by 3 bases; unmatched bases: 5. This CDR3 is 16 amino acids long. Germline V CDR1 and CDR2: SGHNT, YYREEE (reference sequence). The CDR3 nucleotides read TGTGCCAGCAGCTCCGGGACTAGCGGGAGAGTCTACGAGCAGTACTTC. Translated: CASSSGTSGRVYEQYF.

V is TRBV30 and J is TRBJ1-1; 7 bases map to TRBD1. This CDR3 is 14 amino acids long. The J segment lost 1 base and the V segment lost 3 bases, leaving 5 bases of the junction unmatched. Germline CDR1 reads GTSNPN; CDR2 reads SVGIG (reference sequence). CDR3 protein: CAWRGQISNTEAFF. As DNA, the CDR3 is TGTGCCTGGAGGGGACAGATTTCGAACACTGAAGCTTTCTTT.

This clone appeared a single time. This chain uses TRBV5-6 with TRBJ2-3; 8 bases agree with TRBD2. This CDR3 contains 15 residues. Germline assignment: CDR1 SGHDT and CDR2 YYEEEE. Trimming at V came to 4 bases and at J to 2 bases, leaving 6 bases not matched to a gene. CDR3 coding DNA: TGTGCCAGCAGCACCGGACTAGCCTACACAGATACGCAGTATTTT. Protein sequence: CASSTGLAYTDTQYF.

The genes are TRBV30 and TRBJ1-2; 10 bases align to TRBD1. Germline CDR1 reads GTSNPN; CDR2 reads SVGIG (reference sequence). Trimming cost V 1 base and J 4 bases; bases outside gene matches: 12. The CDR3 consists of 17 residues. The CDR3 reads CAWSADRDRGFFYGYTF. CDR3 DNA: TGTGCCTGGAGTGCCGACCGGGACAGGGGTTTCTTCTATGGCTACACCTTC.

This chain joins TRBV29-1 and TRBJ2-3; 9 bases are shared with TRBD1. This CDR3 has 14 amino acids. From germline, CDR1 is SQVTM and CDR2 ANQGSEA. V was clipped by 6 bases and J by 1 base; unmatched bases: 5. In DNA form, the CDR3 reads TGCAGCGTAGGGGGGGACAGGGGCACAGATACGCAGTATTTT. Translated: CSVGGDRGTDTQYF.

This clone was detected a few times. The chain is built from TRBV28 and TRBJ2-3; 10 nucleotides match TRBD2. The V gene end was trimmed by 6 bases and the J gene end by 4 bases; junction bases not matched to a gene: 19. Germline V gene sequence: CDR1 MDHEN, CDR2 SYDVKM. The CDR3 has 19 residues. The CDR3 DNA reads TGTGCCAGCAGCCCCATACTAGCGGGATTCGGTTTGGGAGCAGATACGCAGTATTTT. It yields the protein CASSPILAGFGLGADTQYF. The whole variable domain, filled in from reference TRBV28 and TRBJ2-3, reads DVKVTQSSRYLVKRTGEKVFLECVQDMDHENMFWYRQDPGLGLRLIYFSYDVKMKEKGDIPEGYSVSREKKERFSLILESASTNQTSMYLCASSPILAGFGLGADTQYFGPGTRLTVL.

The chain recombines TRBV10-2 with TRBJ1-4; 7 positions match TRBD1. The germline CDR1 and CDR2 sequences are WSHSY and SAAADI. The CDR3 runs 16 residues. The J segment lost 7 bases and the V segment lost 3 bases, leaving 11 bases of the junction unmatched. This CDR3 is CASSEFLRGRGEKLFF. The CDR3 region has the DNA TGCGCCAGCAGTGAATTTCTGAGGGGGCGCGGTGAAAAACTGTTTTTT.

This clone was found once. The chain combines TRBV7-8 with TRBJ1-5; D is possibly TRBD1 (6 bases). Trimming pared 2 bases from V and 4 bases from J, leaving 12 bases between. This CDR3 is built from 15 residues. Per the germline V gene, CDR1 is SGHVS and CDR2 is FQNEAQ. CDR3 in amino acids: CASSLSGGLNQPQHF. The CDR3, as DNA: TGTGCCAGCAGCTTATCGGGGGGGCTGAATCAGCCCCAGCATTTT.

The rearrangement joins TRBV28 to TRBJ1-2; D uncertain. The CDR3 covers 12 residues. Trimming removed 5 bases from V and 1 base from J, with 5 bases in between. Germline assignment: CDR1 MDHEN and CDR2 SYDVKM. CDR3 DNA sequence: TGTGCCAGCAGTGATTATAACTATGGCTACACCTTC. Its translation is CASSDYNYGYTF.

The genes are TRBV9 and TRBJ2-1; D possibly matches TRBD1 or TRBD2 (7 bases each). Germline V gene sequence: CDR1 SGDLS, CDR2 YYNGEE. The CDR3 extends over 15 amino acids. Trimming stripped 6 bases from V and 4 bases from J, with 17 bases between. This CDR3 is CASTQGEGGYNEQFF. CDR3 sequence (DNA): TGTGCCAGCACCCAGGGGGAGGGAGGGTACAATGAGCAGTTCTTC.